The clone carrying this TCR beta chain was seen only a few times. Its antigen is unidentified. Reverse transcription of all isolated RNA meant that expressed TCRB transcripts were sequenced. The repertoire was sequenced with immunoSEQ multiplex PCR; TCRdb's copy has only in-frame clones and lacks some. The sample contains a few hundred thousand clones, 9.6% of which appear only once. These data are taken from a study of beta chain features in type 1 diabetes. About the study: Examined across all samples were about 110 million sorted cells. Study outcomes and limitations: For cells with high TCR expression, cDNA sequencing could yield over-representation.

CD4+ naive, central memory, regulatory and stem cell-like memory subsets were isolated by sorting on CD45RO/CCR7/CD25/CD127/CD95/CD27. The V and J ends lost 5 bases and 6 bases respectively, with 19 bases between them. This CDR3 region has 15 residues. Germline values: CDR1 SEHNR, CDR2 FQNEAQ (reference sequence). V and J are TRBV7-9 and TRBJ1-1, with D possibly TRBD1 on 5 matching bases. The TCR sequence derives from a young woman in good health. The sequenced material came from naive CD4+ T cells from blood. The CDR3 sequence: CASSPRGEGKPEAFF. The CDR3 DNA follows: TGTGCCAGCAGCCCGCGGGGCGAGGGGAAACCTGAAGCTTTCTTT.